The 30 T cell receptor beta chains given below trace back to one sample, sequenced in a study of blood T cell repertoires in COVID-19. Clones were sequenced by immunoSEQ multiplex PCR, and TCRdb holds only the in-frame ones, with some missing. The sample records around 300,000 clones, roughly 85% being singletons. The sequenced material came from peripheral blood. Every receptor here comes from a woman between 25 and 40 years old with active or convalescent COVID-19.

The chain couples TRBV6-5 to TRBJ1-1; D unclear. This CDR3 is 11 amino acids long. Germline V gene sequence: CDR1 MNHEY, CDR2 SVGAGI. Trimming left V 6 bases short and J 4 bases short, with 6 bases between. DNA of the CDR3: TGTGCCAGCAGAATCAGCACTGAAGCTTTCTTT. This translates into CASRISTEAFF.

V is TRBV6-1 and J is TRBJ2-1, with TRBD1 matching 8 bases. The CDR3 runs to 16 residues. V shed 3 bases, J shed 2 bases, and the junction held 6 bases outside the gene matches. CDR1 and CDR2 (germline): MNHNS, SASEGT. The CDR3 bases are TGTGCCAGCAGTGATGGACAGGGACCTACCTACAATGAGCAGTTCTTC. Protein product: CASSDGQGPTYNEQFF.

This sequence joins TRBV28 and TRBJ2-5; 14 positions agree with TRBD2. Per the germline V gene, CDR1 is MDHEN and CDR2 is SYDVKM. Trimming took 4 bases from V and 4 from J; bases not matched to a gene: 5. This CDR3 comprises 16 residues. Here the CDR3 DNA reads TGTGCCAGCAGTTCCACCGGACTAGCGGGGGGAGAGACCCAGTACTTC. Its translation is CASSSTGLAGGETQYF.

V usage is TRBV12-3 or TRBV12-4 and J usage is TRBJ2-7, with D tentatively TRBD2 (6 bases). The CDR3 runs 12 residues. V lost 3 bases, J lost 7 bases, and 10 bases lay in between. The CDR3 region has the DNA TGTGCCAGCAGTTTCAGTGGGGGGGAGCAGTACTTC. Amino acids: CASSFSGGEQYF.

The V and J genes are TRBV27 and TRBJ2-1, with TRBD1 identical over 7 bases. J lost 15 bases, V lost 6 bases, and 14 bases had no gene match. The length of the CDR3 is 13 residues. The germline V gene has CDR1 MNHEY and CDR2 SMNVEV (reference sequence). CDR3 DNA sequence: TGTGCCAGCAGCCCAGGGGGTATCGGTCTACGGTTCTTC. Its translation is CASSPGGIGLRFF.

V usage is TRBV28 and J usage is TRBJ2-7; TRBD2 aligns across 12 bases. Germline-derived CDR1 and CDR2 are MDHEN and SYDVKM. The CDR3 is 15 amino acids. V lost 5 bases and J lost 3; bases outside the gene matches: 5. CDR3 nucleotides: TGTGCCAGCAGTCCTACTAGCGGGGGGATCTACGAGCAGTACTTC. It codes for CASSPTSGGIYEQYF. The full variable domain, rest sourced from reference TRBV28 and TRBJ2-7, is DVKVTQSSRYLVKRTGEKVFLECVQDMDHENMFWYRQDPGLGLRLIYFSYDVKMKEKGDIPEGYSVSREKKERFSLILESASTNQTSMYLCASSPTSGGIYEQYFGPGTRLTVT.

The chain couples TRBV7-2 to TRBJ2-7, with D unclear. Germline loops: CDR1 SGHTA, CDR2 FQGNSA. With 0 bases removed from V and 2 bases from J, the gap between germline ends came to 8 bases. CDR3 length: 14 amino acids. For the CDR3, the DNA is TGTGCCAGCAGCTTAGCCAGATATACCTACGAGCAGTACTTC. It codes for CASSLARYTYEQYF.

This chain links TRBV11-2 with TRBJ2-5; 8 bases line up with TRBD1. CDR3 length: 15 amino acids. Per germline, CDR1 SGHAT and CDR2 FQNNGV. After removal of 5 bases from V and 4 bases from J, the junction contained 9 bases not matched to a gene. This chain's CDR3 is CASSPSTGEGETQYF. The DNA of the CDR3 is TGTGCCAGCAGCCCCTCGACAGGGGAAGGAGAGACCCAGTACTTC.

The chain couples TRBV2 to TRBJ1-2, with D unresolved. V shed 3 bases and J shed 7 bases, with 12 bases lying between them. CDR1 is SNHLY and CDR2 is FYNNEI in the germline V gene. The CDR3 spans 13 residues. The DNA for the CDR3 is TGTGCCAGCAGTGAGGCAAAATCATCTGGCTACACCTTC. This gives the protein CASSEAKSSGYTF.

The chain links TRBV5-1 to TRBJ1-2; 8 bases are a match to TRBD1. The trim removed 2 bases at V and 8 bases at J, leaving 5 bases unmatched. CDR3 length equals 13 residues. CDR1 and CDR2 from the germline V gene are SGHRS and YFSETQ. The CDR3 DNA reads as TGCGCCAGCAGCTTAAGGACAGGGATGGGCTACACCTTC. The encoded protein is CASSLRTGMGYTF. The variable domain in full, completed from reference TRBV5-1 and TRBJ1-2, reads KAGVTQTPRYLIKTRGQQVTLSCSPISGHRSVSWYQQTPGQGLQFLFEYFSETQRNKGNFPGRFSGRQFSNSRSEMNVSTLELGDSALYLCASSLRTGMGYTFGSGTRLTVV.

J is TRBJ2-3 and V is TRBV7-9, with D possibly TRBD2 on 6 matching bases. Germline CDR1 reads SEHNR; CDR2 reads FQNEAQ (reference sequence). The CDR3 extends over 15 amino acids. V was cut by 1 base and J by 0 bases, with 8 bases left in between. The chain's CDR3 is CASSLEGRSTDTQYF. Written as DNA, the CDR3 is TGTGCCAGCAGCTTAGAAGGGAGGAGCACAGATACGCAGTATTTT.

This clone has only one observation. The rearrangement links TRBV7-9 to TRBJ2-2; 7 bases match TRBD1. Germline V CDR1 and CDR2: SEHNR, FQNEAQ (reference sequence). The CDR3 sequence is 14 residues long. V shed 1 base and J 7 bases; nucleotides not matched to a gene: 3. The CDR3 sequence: CASSLGRGLGELFF. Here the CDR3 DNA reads TGTGCCAGCAGCTTAGGAAGGGGGCTCGGGGAGCTGTTTTTT.

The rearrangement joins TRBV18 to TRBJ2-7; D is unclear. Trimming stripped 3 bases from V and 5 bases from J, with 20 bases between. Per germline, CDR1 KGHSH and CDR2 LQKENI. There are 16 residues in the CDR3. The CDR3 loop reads CASSPLPSSTIHEQYF. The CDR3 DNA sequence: TGTGCCAGCTCACCCTTACCCTCATCTACGATTCACGAGCAGTACTTC.

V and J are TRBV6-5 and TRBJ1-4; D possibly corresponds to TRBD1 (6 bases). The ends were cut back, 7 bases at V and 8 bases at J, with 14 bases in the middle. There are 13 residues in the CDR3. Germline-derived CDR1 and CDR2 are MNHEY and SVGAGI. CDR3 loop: CASKTGPGEKLFF. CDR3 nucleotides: TGTGCCAGCAAGACAGGTCCAGGCGAAAAACTGTTTTTT.

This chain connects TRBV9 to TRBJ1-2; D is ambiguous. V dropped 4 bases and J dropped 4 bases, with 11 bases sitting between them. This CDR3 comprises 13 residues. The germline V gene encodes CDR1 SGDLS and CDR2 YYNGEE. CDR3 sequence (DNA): TGTGCCAGCAGCCTAAGCGAGAGCTATGGCTACACCTTC. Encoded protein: CASSLSESYGYTF.

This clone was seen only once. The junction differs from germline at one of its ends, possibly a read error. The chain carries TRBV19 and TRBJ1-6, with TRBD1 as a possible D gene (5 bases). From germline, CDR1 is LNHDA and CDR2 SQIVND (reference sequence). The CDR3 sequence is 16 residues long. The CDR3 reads CASTNGGGVFGSLLHF. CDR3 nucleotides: TGTGCCAGTACCAATGGAGGAGGGGTTTTTGGTTCACTCCTCCACTTT.

The CDR3 protein is CSVSWRTEAFF. CDR3 bases: TGCAGCGTGAGTTGGCGGACTGAAGCTTTCTTT. The V call is TRBV29-1, the J call TRBJ1-1; D remains unclear. CDR1 is SQVTM, CDR2 ANQGSEA, per germline. The V end was cut by 6 bases, the J end by 5 bases, with 10 bases between. The length of the CDR3 is 11 residues. Based on the CDR3 plus reference TRBV29-1 and TRBJ1-1, the full variable domain is SAVISQKPSRDICQRGTSLTIQCQVDSQVTMMFWYRQQPGQSLTLIATANQGSEATYESGFVIDKFPISRPNLTFSTLTVSNMSPEDSSIYLCSVSWRTEAFFGQGTRLTVV.

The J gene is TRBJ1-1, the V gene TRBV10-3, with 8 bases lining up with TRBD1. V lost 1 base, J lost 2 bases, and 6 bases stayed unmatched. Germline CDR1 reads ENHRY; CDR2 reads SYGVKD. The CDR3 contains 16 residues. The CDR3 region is CAISEYQTGANTEAFF. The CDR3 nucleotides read TGTGCCATCAGTGAGTATCAGACAGGGGCCAACACTGAAGCTTTCTTT.

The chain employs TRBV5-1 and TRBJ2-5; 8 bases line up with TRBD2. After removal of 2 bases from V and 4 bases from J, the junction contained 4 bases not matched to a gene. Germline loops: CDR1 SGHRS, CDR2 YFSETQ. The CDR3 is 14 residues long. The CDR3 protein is CASSFGLAAETQYF. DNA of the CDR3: TGCGCCAGCAGCTTTGGACTAGCTGCAGAGACCCAGTACTTC. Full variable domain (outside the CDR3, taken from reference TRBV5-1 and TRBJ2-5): KAGVTQTPRYLIKTRGQQVTLSCSPISGHRSVSWYQQTPGQGLQFLFEYFSETQRNKGNFPGRFSGRQFSNSRSEMNVSTLELGDSALYLCASSFGLAAETQYFGPGTRLLVL.

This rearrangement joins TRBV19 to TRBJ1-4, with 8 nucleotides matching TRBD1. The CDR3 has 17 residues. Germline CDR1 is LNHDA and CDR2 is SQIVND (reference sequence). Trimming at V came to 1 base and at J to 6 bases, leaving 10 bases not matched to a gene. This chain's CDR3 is CASSIGTGGRPDEKLFF. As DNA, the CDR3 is TGTGCCAGTAGTATAGGTACAGGGGGAAGGCCAGATGAAAAACTGTTTTTT. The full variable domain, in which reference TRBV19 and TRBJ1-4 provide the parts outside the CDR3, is DGGITQSPKYLFRKEGQNVTLSCEQNLNHDAMYWYRQDPGQGLRLIYYSQIVNDFQKGDIAEGYSVSREKKESFPLTVTSAQKNPTAFYLCASSIGTGGRPDEKLFFGSGTQLSVL.

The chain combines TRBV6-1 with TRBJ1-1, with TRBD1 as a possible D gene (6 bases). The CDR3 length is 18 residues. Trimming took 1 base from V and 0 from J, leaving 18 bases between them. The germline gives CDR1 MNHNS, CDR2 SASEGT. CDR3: CASSEGAPAGTMNTEAFF. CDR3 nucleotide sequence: TGTGCCAGCAGTGAAGGGGCTCCCGCAGGGACAATGAACACTGAAGCTTTCTTT.

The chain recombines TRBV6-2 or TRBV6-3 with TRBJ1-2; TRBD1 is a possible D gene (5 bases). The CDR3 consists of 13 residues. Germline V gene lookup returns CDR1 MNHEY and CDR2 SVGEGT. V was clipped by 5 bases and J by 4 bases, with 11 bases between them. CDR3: CASSADRVYGYTF. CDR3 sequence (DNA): TGTGCCAGCAGTGCCGACAGAGTCTATGGCTACACCTTC.

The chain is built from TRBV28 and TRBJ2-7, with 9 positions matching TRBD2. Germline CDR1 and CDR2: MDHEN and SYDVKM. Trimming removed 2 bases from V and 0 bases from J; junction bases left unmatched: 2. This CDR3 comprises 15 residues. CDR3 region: CASSLGGGASYEQYF. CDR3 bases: TGTGCCAGCAGTTTAGGCGGGGGGGCCTCCTACGAGCAGTACTTC.

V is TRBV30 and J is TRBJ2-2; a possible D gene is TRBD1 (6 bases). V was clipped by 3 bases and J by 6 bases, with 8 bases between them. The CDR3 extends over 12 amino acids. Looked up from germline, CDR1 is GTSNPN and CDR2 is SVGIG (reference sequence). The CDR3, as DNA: TGTGCCTGGAGCACAGGGTCCGGGGAGCTGTTTTTT. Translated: CAWSTGSGELFF.

CDR3 in amino acids: CASSLESGPGELFF. The CDR3, as DNA: TGTGCCAGCAGCTTAGAGTCAGGGCCCGGGGAGCTGTTTTTT. V and J are TRBV7-2 and TRBJ2-2, with TRBD1 as a possible D gene (5 bases). Germline V CDR1 and CDR2: SGHTA, FQGNSA. CDR3 size: 14 residues. V lost 1 base and J 6 bases, leaving 9 bases between the germline ends.

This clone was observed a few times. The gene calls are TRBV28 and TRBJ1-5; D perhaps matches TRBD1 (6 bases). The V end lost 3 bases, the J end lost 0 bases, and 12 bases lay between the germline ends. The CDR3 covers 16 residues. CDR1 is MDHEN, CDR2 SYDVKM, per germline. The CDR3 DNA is TGTGCCAGCAGTTTGAGCAGGGGCCCTAGCAATCAGCCCCAGCATTTT. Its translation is CASSLSRGPSNQPQHF. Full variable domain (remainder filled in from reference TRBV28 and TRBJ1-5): DVKVTQSSRYLVKRTGEKVFLECVQDMDHENMFWYRQDPGLGLRLIYFSYDVKMKEKGDIPEGYSVSREKKERFSLILESASTNQTSMYLCASSLSRGPSNQPQHFGDGTRLSIL.

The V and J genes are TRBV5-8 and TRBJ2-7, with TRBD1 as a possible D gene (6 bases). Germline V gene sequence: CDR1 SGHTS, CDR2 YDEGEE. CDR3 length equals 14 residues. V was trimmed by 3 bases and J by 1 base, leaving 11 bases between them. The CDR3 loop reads CASSWGQGSYEQYF. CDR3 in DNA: TGTGCCAGCAGCTGGGGCCAGGGGTCCTACGAGCAGTACTTC.

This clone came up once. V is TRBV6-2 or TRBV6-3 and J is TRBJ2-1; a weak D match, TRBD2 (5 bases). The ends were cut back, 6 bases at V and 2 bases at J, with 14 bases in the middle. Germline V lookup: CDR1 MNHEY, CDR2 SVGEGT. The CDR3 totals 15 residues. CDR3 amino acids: CASSPTSGTYNEQFF. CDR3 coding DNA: TGTGCCAGCAGCCCGACCTCCGGGACCTACAATGAGCAGTTCTTC.

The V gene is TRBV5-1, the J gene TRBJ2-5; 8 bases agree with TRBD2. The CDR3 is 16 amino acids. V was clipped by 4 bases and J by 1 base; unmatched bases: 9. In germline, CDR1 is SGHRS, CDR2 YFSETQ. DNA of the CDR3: TGCGCCAGCAGCCTGGGCGGGGGGCCCACCCAAGAGACCCAGTACTTC. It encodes CASSLGGGPTQETQYF.

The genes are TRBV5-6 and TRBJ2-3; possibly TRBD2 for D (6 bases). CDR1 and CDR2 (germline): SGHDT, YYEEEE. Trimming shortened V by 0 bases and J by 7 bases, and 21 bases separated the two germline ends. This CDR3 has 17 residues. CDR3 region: CASSLGVGGPPRNTQYF. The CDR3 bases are TGTGCCAGCAGCTTGGGGGTCGGGGGACCCCCCCGTAATACGCAGTATTTT.